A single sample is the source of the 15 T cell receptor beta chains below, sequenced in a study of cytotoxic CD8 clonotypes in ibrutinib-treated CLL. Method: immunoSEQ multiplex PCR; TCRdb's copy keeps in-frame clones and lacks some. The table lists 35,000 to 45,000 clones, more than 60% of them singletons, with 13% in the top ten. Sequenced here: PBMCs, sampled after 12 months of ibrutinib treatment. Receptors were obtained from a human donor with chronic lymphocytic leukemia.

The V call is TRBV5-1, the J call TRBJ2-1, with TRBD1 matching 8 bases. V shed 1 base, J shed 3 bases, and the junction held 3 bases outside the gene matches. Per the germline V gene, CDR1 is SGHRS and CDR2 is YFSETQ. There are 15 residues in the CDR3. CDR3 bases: TGCGCCAGCAGCTTGTCAGGGGGCGGCTACAATGAGCAGTTCTTC. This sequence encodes CASSLSGGGYNEQFF.

In DNA, the CDR3 is TGTGCCAGTAGTATGGGACTAGCGGGAGGCGCAGATACGCAGTATTTT. Residues: CASSMGLAGGADTQYF. The chain carries TRBV19 and TRBJ2-3; 15 bases match TRBD2. With V trimmed by 3 bases and J by 4 bases, 2 bases remained unmatched. Per the germline V gene, CDR1 is LNHDA and CDR2 is SQIVND (reference sequence). The CDR3 length is 16 residues. The whole variable domain, filled in from reference TRBV19 and TRBJ2-3, reads DGGITQSPKYLFRKEGQNVTLSCEQNLNHDAMYWYRQDPGQGLRLIYYSQIVNDFQKGDIAEGYSVSREKKESFPLTVTSAQKNPTAFYLCASSMGLAGGADTQYFGPGTRLTVL.

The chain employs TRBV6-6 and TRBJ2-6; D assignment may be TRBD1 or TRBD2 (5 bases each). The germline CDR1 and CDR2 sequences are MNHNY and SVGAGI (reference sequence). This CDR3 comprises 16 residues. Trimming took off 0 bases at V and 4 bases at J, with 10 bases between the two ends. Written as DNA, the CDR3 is TGTGCCAGCAGTTACTCAGCTGGGACCGGGGCCAACGTCCTGACTTTC. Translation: CASSYSAGTGANVLTF.

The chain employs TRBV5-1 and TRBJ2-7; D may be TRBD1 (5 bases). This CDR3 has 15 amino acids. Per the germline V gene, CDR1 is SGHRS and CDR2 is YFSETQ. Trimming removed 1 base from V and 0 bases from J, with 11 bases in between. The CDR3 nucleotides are TGCGCCAGCAGCTTGAAACAGGCCAGCTCCTACGAGCAGTACTTC. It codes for CASSLKQASSYEQYF.

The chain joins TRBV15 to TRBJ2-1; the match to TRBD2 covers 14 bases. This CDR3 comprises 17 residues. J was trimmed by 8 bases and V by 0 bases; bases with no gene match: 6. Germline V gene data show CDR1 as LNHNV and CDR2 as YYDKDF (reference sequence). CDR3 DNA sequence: TGTGCCACCAGCAGAGAGAAGGGACTAGCGGGAGCCTATGAGCAGTTCTTC. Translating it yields CATSREKGLAGAYEQFF.

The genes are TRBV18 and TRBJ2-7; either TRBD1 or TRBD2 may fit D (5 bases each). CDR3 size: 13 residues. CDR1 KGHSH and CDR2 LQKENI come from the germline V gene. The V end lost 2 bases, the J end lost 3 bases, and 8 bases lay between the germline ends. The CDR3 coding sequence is TGTGCCAGCTCACCAGGGACCGTCTACGAGCAGTACTTC. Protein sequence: CASSPGTVYEQYF.

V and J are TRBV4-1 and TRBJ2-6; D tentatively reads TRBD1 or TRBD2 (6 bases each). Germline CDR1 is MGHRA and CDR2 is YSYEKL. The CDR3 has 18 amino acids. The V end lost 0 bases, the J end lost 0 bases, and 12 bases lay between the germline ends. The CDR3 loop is CASSQEWGAASGANVLTF. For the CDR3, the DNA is TGCGCCAGCAGCCAAGAATGGGGGGCAGCCTCTGGGGCCAACGTCCTGACTTTC.

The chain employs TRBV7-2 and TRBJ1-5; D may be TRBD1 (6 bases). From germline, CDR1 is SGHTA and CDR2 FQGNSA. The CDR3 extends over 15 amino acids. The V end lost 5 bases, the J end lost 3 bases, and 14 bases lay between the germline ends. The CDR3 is CASSPQGNNNQPQHF. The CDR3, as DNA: TGTGCCAGCAGCCCCCAGGGGAATAACAATCAGCCCCAGCATTTT.

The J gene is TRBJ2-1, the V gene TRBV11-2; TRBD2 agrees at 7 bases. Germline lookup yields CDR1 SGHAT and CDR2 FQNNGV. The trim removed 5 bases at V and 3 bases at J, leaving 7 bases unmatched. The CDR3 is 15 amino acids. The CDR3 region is CASSADRDYYNEQFF. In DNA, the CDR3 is TGTGCCAGCAGCGCCGACCGGGACTACTACAATGAGCAGTTCTTC.

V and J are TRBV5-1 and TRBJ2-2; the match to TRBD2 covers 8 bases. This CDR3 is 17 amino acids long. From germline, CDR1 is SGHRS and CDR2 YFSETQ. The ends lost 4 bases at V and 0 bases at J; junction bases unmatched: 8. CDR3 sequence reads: CASSTMSGRANTGELFF. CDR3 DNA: TGCGCCAGCAGCACGATGAGCGGGAGAGCGAACACCGGGGAGCTGTTTTTT.

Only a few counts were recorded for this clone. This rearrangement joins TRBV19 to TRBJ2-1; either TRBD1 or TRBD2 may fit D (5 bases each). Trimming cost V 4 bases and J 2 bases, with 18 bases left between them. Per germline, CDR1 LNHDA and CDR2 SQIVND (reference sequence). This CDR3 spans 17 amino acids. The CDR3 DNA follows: TGTGCCAGTAGTAGCCGGGGACCCGTCAGGACCTACAATGAGCAGTTCTTC. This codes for CASSSRGPVRTYNEQFF. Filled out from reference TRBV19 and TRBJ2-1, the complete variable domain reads DGGITQSPKYLFRKEGQNVTLSCEQNLNHDAMYWYRQDPGQGLRLIYYSQIVNDFQKGDIAEGYSVSREKKESFPLTVTSAQKNPTAFYLCASSSRGPVRTYNEQFFGPGTRLTVL.

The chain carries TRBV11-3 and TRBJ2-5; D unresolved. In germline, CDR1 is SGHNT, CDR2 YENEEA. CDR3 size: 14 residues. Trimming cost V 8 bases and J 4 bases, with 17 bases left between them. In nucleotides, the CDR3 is TGTGCCAGCCAGCTTATGTCCCGGGCAGAGACCCAGTACTTC. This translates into CASQLMSRAETQYF.

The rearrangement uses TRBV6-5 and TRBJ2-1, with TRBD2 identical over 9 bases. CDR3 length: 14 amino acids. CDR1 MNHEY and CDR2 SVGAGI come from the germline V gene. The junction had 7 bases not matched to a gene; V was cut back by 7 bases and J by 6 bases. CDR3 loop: CASTLAGVGNEQFF. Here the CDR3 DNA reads TGTGCCAGCACTTTAGCGGGAGTAGGCAATGAGCAGTTCTTC.

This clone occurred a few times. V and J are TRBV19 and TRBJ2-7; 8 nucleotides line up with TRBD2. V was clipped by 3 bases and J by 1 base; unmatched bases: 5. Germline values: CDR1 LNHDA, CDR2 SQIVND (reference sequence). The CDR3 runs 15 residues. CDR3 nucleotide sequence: TGTGCCAGTAGTATCTTTAGCGGGGCTTCCTACGAGCAGTACTTC. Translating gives CASSIFSGASYEQYF.

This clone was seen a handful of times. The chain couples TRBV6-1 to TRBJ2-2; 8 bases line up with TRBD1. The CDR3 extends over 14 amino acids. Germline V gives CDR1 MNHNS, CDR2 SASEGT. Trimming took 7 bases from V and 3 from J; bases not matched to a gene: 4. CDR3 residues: CASNLDRDTGELFF. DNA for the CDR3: TGTGCCAGCAACTTGGACAGGGACACCGGGGAGCTGTTTTTT.